Detailed here is one TCR beta chain. Repertoires were generated with immunoSEQ multiplex PCR, while TCRdb's copy carries only in-frame clones and drops some. This sample has just over 200,000 clones, with over 70% found just once. The data were taken from a study of blood T cell repertoires in COVID-19. The CDR3 covers 15 residues. Germline V gene sequence: CDR1 SGHTA, CDR2 FQGNSA. The V end was cut by 1 base, the J end by 6 bases, with 13 bases between. This TCR was sampled from a woman aged 65 to 85 with acute or convalescent COVID-19. V and J are TRBV7-2 and TRBJ2-1, with D perhaps matching TRBD1 (5 bases). The source material was peripheral blood. CDR3 nucleotide sequence: TGTGCCAGCAGCTTAGACATGGCAGGGTCCAATGAGCAGTTCTTC. Encoded protein: CASSLDMAGSNEQFF.